This TCR beta chain was captured by sequencing in a study of blood T cells in healthy people across ages. Notes on the study in general: PBMCs left unsorted prevented a conclusive naive versus antigen-experienced comparison.

A second about 7 to 12 cycle PCR used barcoded and J-beta primers. A tag from a template-switch adaptor with 12 random nucleotides marked each cDNA molecule. TCRdb redid the calling of the 5' RACE reads with MiXCR, one entry per CDR3 protein. Counted here are 500,000 to 700,000 distinct CDR3 sequences, less than 35% occurring once; the ten biggest clones make up about a sixth. Per sample, no less than 5 micrograms of total RNA were extracted. Turning to this clonotype: The target antigen is unknown. Being one base from a much bigger clone, this may be a read error.

The source of this sequence is a woman of 80 years or more in good health. Sequencing was performed on blood.

CDR3 sequence: CASRSRGRDYGYTF. CDR3 DNA: TGTGCCAGCAGGTCGAGGGGGAGAGACTATGGCTACACCTTC. The V gene is TRBV27, the J gene TRBJ1-2, with a possible D match to TRBD1 (6 bases). Looked up from germline, CDR1 is MNHEY and CDR2 is SMNVEV (reference sequence). The CDR3 totals 14 residues. Trimming took off 6 bases at V and 3 bases at J, with 14 bases between the two ends.